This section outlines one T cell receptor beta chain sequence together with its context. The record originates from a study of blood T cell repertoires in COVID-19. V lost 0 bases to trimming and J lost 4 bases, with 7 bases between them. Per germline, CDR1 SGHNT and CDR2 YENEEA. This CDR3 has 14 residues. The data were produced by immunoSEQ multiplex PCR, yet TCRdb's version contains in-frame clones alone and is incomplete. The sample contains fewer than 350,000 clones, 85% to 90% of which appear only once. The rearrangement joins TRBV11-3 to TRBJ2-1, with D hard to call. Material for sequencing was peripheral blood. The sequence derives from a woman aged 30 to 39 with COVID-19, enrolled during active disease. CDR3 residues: CASSLESGYNEQFF. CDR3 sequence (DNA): TGTGCCAGCAGCTTAGAGTCCGGTTACAATGAGCAGTTCTTC.